This T cell receptor (beta chain) was recorded in a study of blood T cell repertoires in COVID-19. Study context: Sites in the United States, Italy and Spain provided acute and convalescent COVID-19 samples. In each case, the material was cDNA or gDNA derived from T cells, B-cell-depleted T cells, or PBMCs.

Per the original data handling: Amplification of reference gene primers provided the estimated nucleated cell counts. Produced via immunoSEQ multiplex PCR; TCRdb's table is partial and in-frame only. V, J and clone size are taken as reported in that table, and D and trimming were inferred from the DNA itself. This sample has over 150,000 clones, with 84% found just once. The junction had 7 bases not matched to a gene; V was cut back by 0 bases and J by 0 bases. CDR3 length equals 19 residues. Germline assignment: CDR1 MGHRA and CDR2 YSYEKL. The sequencing input was peripheral blood. This sequence joins TRBV4-1 and TRBJ2-1, with TRBD2 matching over 11 bases. The clonotype was recovered from a human donor in a cohort sampled during active COVID-19. As DNA, the CDR3 is TGCGCCAGCAGCCAAGACCCTAGCGGGGGGCCGAGCTCCTACAATGAGCAGTTCTTC. Translation: CASSQDPSGGPSSYNEQFF.